These 7 T cell receptor beta chains originate from one sample sequenced in a study of T cell repertoires in cytomegalovirus infection. Each CDR3 protein is one row after TCRdb ran MiXCR on the reads. The table records about 740,000 distinct CDR3 sequences, under 40% of them present only once. Specimen: PBMCs. The receptors here all came from a human donor in good health (CMV status not recorded). Some clones in this sample may be carry-over from other donors' samples.

This clonotype came up a few times. The V call is TRBV6-5, the J call TRBJ2-1, with D perhaps given as TRBD1 or TRBD2 (5 bases each). The CDR3 is 15 residues long. Per the germline V gene, CDR1 is MNHEY and CDR2 is SVGAGI. V was shortened by 5 bases and J by 10 bases, with 21 bases between the two germline ends. The CDR3 sequence is CASSTGRGLPGEQFF. CDR3 bases: TGTGCCAGCAGTACTGGACGGGGCCTCCCCGGGGAGCAGTTCTTC.

This clonotype has a single count. The J gene is TRBJ1-4, the V gene TRBV7-9; maybe TRBD1 (6 bases). CDR1 and CDR2 from the germline V gene are SEHNR and FQNEAQ (reference sequence). Trimming stripped 4 bases from V and 5 bases from J, with 11 bases between. The CDR3 runs to 14 residues. CDR3 coding DNA: TGTGCCAGCAGCTCCGACAGGTTAAATGAAAAACTGTTTTTT. Protein sequence: CASSSDRLNEKLFF.

This clonotype has at least ten counts. The chain combines TRBV7-8 with TRBJ2-7; a weak D match, TRBD1 (5 bases). The CDR3 has 13 residues. The germline V and J ends were trimmed by 5 bases and 0 bases, with 8 bases remaining between them. Germline-derived CDR1 and CDR2 are SGHVS and FQNEAQ. CDR3 sequence: CASSVDSSYEQYF. The CDR3 DNA reads TGTGCCAGCAGCGTCGACAGCTCCTACGAGCAGTACTTC.

This clonotype was seen once. J is TRBJ2-5 and V is TRBV28; D gene uncertain. V lost 5 bases and J 5 bases, leaving 12 bases between the germline ends. Germline-derived CDR1 and CDR2 are MDHEN and SYDVKM. The length of the CDR3 is 13 residues. The CDR3 reads CASSRSGRETQYF. CDR3 DNA: TGTGCCAGCAGTCGATCCGGCAGGGAGACCCAGTACTTC.

CDR3 amino acids: CASSWGGGSGGRETQYF. The CDR3, as DNA: TGTGCCAGCAGCTGGGGGGGCGGGAGTGGGGGGCGAGAGACCCAGTACTTC. V gene TRBV7-2 combines with J gene TRBJ2-5, with a possible D match to TRBD2 (7 bases). CDR3 length: 17 amino acids. CDR1 and CDR2 from the germline V gene are SGHTA and FQGNSA. With 4 bases removed from V and 4 bases from J, the gap between germline ends came to 22 bases.

A note on this clonotype: One end of the junction fails to match germline, which may point to a read error. The chain joins TRBV7-3 to TRBJ1-1; D is ambiguous. Germline V gene data show CDR1 as SGHTA and CDR2 as FQGTGA. The CDR3 loop spans 13 amino acids. In nucleotides, the CDR3 is TGTGCCAGCAGCTTAAATCGGGAAACTGAAGCTTACTTT. Its protein is CASSLNRETEAYF.

A few counts support this clonotype. The V gene is TRBV27, the J gene TRBJ2-1, with 8 bases lining up with TRBD1. Trimming removed 0 bases from V and 1 base from J; junction bases left unmatched: 8. CDR1 is MNHEY and CDR2 is SMNVEV in the germline V gene (reference sequence). CDR3 size: 18 residues. Here the CDR3 DNA reads TGTGCCAGCAGTTTATCGATCCCACAGGGGGTGTCCTACAATGAGCAGTTCTTC. This translates into CASSLSIPQGVSYNEQFF.